This is a list of T cell receptor beta chains from one sample in a study of blood T cell repertoires in COVID-19. Some clones are missing from TCRdb's copy, which holds only in-frame ones; the method was immunoSEQ multiplex PCR. The profile covers some 56,000 clones, with about 89% appearing a single time and roughly 20% taken by the ten largest. The sequenced material came from peripheral blood. These receptors all come from a human donor in a cohort sampled during active COVID-19. Each CDR3 is given with its conserved first and last residue. Each record gives: CDR3 length, J gene, V gene, D gene, clone size, CDR3 DNA, CDR3 protein. D genes are given only for firm matches. Not every row has a clone size; where given, it reads once, few, many or a size class.

CDR3 length: 16
J gene: TRBJ1-3
V gene: TRBV19
D gene: .
clone size: .
CDR3 DNA: TGTGCGAGTAGCACGACGGGAGGCCTATCTGGAAACACCATATATTTT
CDR3 protein: CASSTTGGLSGNTIYF

CDR3 length: 15
J gene: TRBJ2-1
V gene: TRBV5-4
D gene: TRBD1
clone size: .
CDR3 DNA: TGTGCCAGCAGCTGGGGACAGTTCGCCTACAATGAGCAGTTCTTC
CDR3 protein: CASSWGQFAYNEQFF

CDR3 length: 18
J gene: TRBJ2-2
V gene: TRBV7-6
D gene: TRBD2
clone size: .
CDR3 DNA: TGTGCCAGCAGCTTAACTGCTAGCGGGGGCCGTAACACCGGGGAGCTGTTTTTT
CDR3 protein: CASSLTASGGRNTGELFF

CDR3 length: 15
J gene: TRBJ2-5
V gene: TRBV6-5
D gene: TRBD2
clone size: .
CDR3 DNA: TGTGCCAGCAGTTACCTACGCGGGGGGGAAGAGACCCAGTACTTC
CDR3 protein: CASSYLRGGEETQYF

CDR3 length: 14
J gene: TRBJ2-3
V gene: TRBV4-3
D gene: .
clone size: .
CDR3 DNA: TGCGCCAGCAGCCAAGACCAACAAGCAGATACGCAGTATTTT
CDR3 protein: CASSQDQQADTQYF

CDR3 length: 15
J gene: TRBJ2-5
V gene: TRBV7-2
D gene: .
clone size: .
CDR3 DNA: TGTGCCAGCAGCTTAGCGCGCGGCTCTGGGGAGACCCAGTACTTC
CDR3 protein: CASSLARGSGETQYF

CDR3 length: 14
J gene: TRBJ1-3
V gene: TRBV30
D gene: TRBD1
clone size: .
CDR3 DNA: TGTGCCTGGGAGACAGGGAGCTCTGGAAACACCATATATTTT
CDR3 protein: CAWETGSSGNTIYF

CDR3 length: 15
J gene: TRBJ1-5
V gene: TRBV7-8
D gene: .
clone size: .
CDR3 DNA: TGTGCCAGCAGCTTAGGAGGCCTACTCAAACAGCCCCAGCATTTT
CDR3 protein: CASSLGGLLKQPQHF

CDR3 length: 15
J gene: TRBJ1-6
V gene: TRBV6-6
D gene: .
clone size: once
CDR3 DNA: TGTGCCAGCAGACCTACAGGGAGTTATAATTCACCCCTCCACTTT
CDR3 protein: CASRPTGSYNSPLHF

CDR3 length: 15
J gene: TRBJ2-5
V gene: TRBV18
D gene: .
clone size: .
CDR3 DNA: TGTGCCAGCTCACCACCCGGGCGCAGCGGAGAGACCCAGTACTTC
CDR3 protein: CASSPPGRSGETQYF

CDR3 length: 17
J gene: TRBJ2-7
V gene: TRBV13
D gene: TRBD2
clone size: few
CDR3 DNA: TGTGCCAGCAGCTTAGGGGTAGCGGGGGGGCCCTCCTACGAGCAGTACTTC
CDR3 protein: CASSLGVAGGPSYEQYF

CDR3 length: 16
J gene: TRBJ1-2
V gene: TRBV14
D gene: .
clone size: .
CDR3 DNA: TGTGCCAGCAGCCAAGACTTAAGGGGTGACGGCTATGGCTACACCTTC
CDR3 protein: CASSQDLRGDGYGYTF

CDR3 length: 17
J gene: TRBJ1-6
V gene: TRBV27
D gene: TRBD1
clone size: few
CDR3 DNA: TGTGCCAGCAGCCCGGGACAGAACAACTTACGCGGTTCACCCCTCCACTTT
CDR3 protein: CASSPGQNNLRGSPLHF

CDR3 length: 15
J gene: TRBJ1-1
V gene: TRBV7-6
D gene: .
clone size: few
CDR3 DNA: TGTGCCAGCCGTCTCGGAGCGGGGAGGAACACTGAAGCTTTCTTT
CDR3 protein: CASRLGAGRNTEAFF

CDR3 length: 15
J gene: TRBJ1-5
V gene: TRBV6-2/TRBV6-3
D gene: .
clone size: .
CDR3 DNA: TGTGCCAGCAGTTACGATGGACAGAGCAATCAGCCCCAGCATTTT
CDR3 protein: CASSYDGQSNQPQHF

CDR3 length: 17
J gene: TRBJ1-5
V gene: TRBV27
D gene: .
clone size: .
CDR3 DNA: TGTGCCAGCAGTTTACGGGCAGGGTTTGCGGGAAATCAGCCCCAGCATTTT
CDR3 protein: CASSLRAGFAGNQPQHF

CDR3 length: 14
J gene: TRBJ1-3
V gene: TRBV9
D gene: TRBD1
clone size: .
CDR3 DNA: TGTGCCAGCAGCGTAAAGGGGGCAGGAAACACCATATATTTT
CDR3 protein: CASSVKGAGNTIYF

CDR3 length: 19
J gene: TRBJ2-1
V gene: TRBV5-5
D gene: TRBD1
clone size: once
CDR3 DNA: TGTGCCAGCACCATGGTGGGGACAGGTTGGCTGGACGTAGGCAATGAGCAGTTCTTC
CDR3 protein: CASTMVGTGWLDVGNEQFF

CDR3 length: 16
J gene: TRBJ2-2
V gene: TRBV25-1
D gene: .
clone size: medium-sized
CDR3 DNA: TGTGCCAGCAGTGAAATCCAGACAATAAACACCGGGGAGCTGTTTTTT
CDR3 protein: CASSEIQTINTGELFF

CDR3 length: 15
J gene: TRBJ2-5
V gene: TRBV2
D gene: .
clone size: once
CDR3 DNA: TGTGCCAGCAGTGAATGGGGATCTAGCGTAGAGACCCAGTACTTC
CDR3 protein: CASSEWGSSVETQYF

CDR3 length: 16
J gene: TRBJ1-6
V gene: TRBV7-2
D gene: .
clone size: once
CDR3 DNA: TGTGCCAGCAGCTTAGTAGGGAGAGAAACCAATTCACCCCTCCACTTT
CDR3 protein: CASSLVGRETNSPLHF

CDR3 length: 12
J gene: TRBJ2-3
V gene: TRBV18
D gene: .
clone size: .
CDR3 DNA: TGTGCCAGCTCACCCTACACAGATACGCAGTATTTT
CDR3 protein: CASSPYTDTQYF

CDR3 length: 14
J gene: TRBJ2-2
V gene: TRBV7-3
D gene: .
clone size: few
CDR3 DNA: TGTGCCAGCAGCTTAGGGGCCGGCGCCCGGGAGCTGTTTTTT
CDR3 protein: CASSLGAGARELFF

CDR3 length: 17
J gene: TRBJ2-5
V gene: TRBV3-1/TRBV3-2
D gene: TRBD2
clone size: .
CDR3 DNA: TGTGCCAGCAGCCAAGGAAAGACTAGCGGGGGTGGGAAGACCCAGTACTTC
CDR3 protein: CASSQGKTSGGGKTQYF

CDR3 length: 15
J gene: TRBJ1-2
V gene: TRBV6-5
D gene: TRBD1
clone size: .
CDR3 DNA: TGTGCCAGCAGTTTGCGGGACAGGGGGCTGTATGGCTACACCTTC
CDR3 protein: CASSLRDRGLYGYTF

CDR3 length: 14
J gene: TRBJ2-7
V gene: TRBV18
D gene: TRBD1
clone size: few
CDR3 DNA: TGTGCCAGCTCTTATGGCCAGGGGGCCTACGAGCAGTACTTC
CDR3 protein: CASSYGQGAYEQYF

CDR3 length: 13
J gene: TRBJ2-3
V gene: TRBV12-3/TRBV12-4
D gene: .
clone size: .
CDR3 DNA: TGTGCCAGCAGTTCCGCGGGCACAGATACGCAGTATTTT
CDR3 protein: CASSSAGTDTQYF

CDR3 length: 15
J gene: TRBJ1-2
V gene: TRBV27
D gene: .
clone size: medium-sized
CDR3 DNA: TGTGCCAGCAGTTTGTGGACAGACCAGAGAGATGGCTACACCTTC
CDR3 protein: CASSLWTDQRDGYTF

CDR3 length: 15
J gene: TRBJ1-1
V gene: TRBV9
D gene: .
clone size: .
CDR3 DNA: TGTGCCAGCAGCGTAGGTGGCAGTTGGGCCACTGAAGCTTTCTTT
CDR3 protein: CASSVGGSWATEAFF

CDR3 length: 15
J gene: TRBJ1-6
V gene: TRBV6-2/TRBV6-3
D gene: .
clone size: .
CDR3 DNA: TGTGCCAGCAGTTTGGGAGCGAACTATAATTCACCCCTCCACTTT
CDR3 protein: CASSLGANYNSPLHF

CDR3 length: 16
J gene: TRBJ1-6
V gene: TRBV4-1
D gene: .
clone size: .
CDR3 DNA: TGCGCCAGCAGCCAAGGGTATGGAGGAAGGAATTCACCCCTCCACTTT
CDR3 protein: CASSQGYGGRNSPLHF

CDR3 length: 16
J gene: TRBJ1-1
V gene: TRBV5-5
D gene: .
clone size: .
CDR3 DNA: TGTGCCAGCAGCTTGTGGGGAGGCCAGGCTAACACTGAAGCTTTCTTT
CDR3 protein: CASSLWGGQANTEAFF

CDR3 length: 14
J gene: TRBJ1-1
V gene: TRBV18
D gene: .
clone size: .
CDR3 DNA: TGTGCCAGCTCACCACCGGGAGGGCCGGAGGAAGCTTTCTTT
CDR3 protein: CASSPPGGPEEAFF

CDR3 length: 11
J gene: TRBJ2-2
V gene: TRBV29-1
D gene: .
clone size: .
CDR3 DNA: TGCAGCGTTGTCTACACCGGGGAGCTGTTTTTT
CDR3 protein: CSVVYTGELFF

CDR3 length: 12
J gene: TRBJ1-2
V gene: TRBV13
D gene: TRBD1
clone size: .
CDR3 DNA: TGTGCCAGCAGCCGAAACAGGGGCGGCTACACCTTC
CDR3 protein: CASSRNRGGYTF

CDR3 length: 17
J gene: TRBJ2-1
V gene: TRBV11-2
D gene: .
clone size: .
CDR3 DNA: TGTGCCAGCAGCTTAGAACCCTGGCCCTCCCACTACAATGAGCAGTTCTTC
CDR3 protein: CASSLEPWPSHYNEQFF

CDR3 length: 12
J gene: TRBJ1-2
V gene: TRBV6-5
D gene: .
clone size: .
CDR3 DNA: TGTGCCAGCAGTTGGGGGCCGAGTGGCTACACCTTC
CDR3 protein: CASSWGPSGYTF

CDR3 length: 19
J gene: TRBJ2-7
V gene: TRBV4-3
D gene: TRBD1
clone size: few
CDR3 DNA: TGCGCCAGCAGCCAGGTCTTTCTGGCCAAGGACAGGGGGACGGGGGAGCAGTACTTC
CDR3 protein: CASSQVFLAKDRGTGEQYF

CDR3 length: 16
J gene: TRBJ2-7
V gene: TRBV2
D gene: TRBD1
clone size: .
CDR3 DNA: TGTGCCAGCAGCCCCGGACAGGGGGAACGGCTCTACGAGCAGTACTTC
CDR3 protein: CASSPGQGERLYEQYF

CDR3 length: 13
J gene: TRBJ1-2
V gene: TRBV18
D gene: TRBD1
clone size: .
CDR3 DNA: TGTGCCAGCTCACCCGACAGGGATTATGGCTACACCTTC
CDR3 protein: CASSPDRDYGYTF

CDR3 length: 15
J gene: TRBJ2-7
V gene: TRBV4-1
D gene: TRBD2
clone size: .
CDR3 DNA: TGCGCCAGCAGCCAAGAGGTGCGGGGGGGCTACGAGCAGTACTTC
CDR3 protein: CASSQEVRGGYEQYF

CDR3 length: 15
J gene: TRBJ2-7
V gene: TRBV7-2
D gene: TRBD2
clone size: .
CDR3 DNA: TGTGCCAGCAGCTTAGGAAGCGGGGGGGCCTACGAGCAGTACTTC
CDR3 protein: CASSLGSGGAYEQYF

CDR3 length: 16
J gene: TRBJ2-1
V gene: TRBV3-1/TRBV3-2
D gene: .
clone size: .
CDR3 DNA: TGTGCCAGCAGCCCCCTGGGGGTGGGGGCCGGGGGGCCGCAGTTCTTC
CDR3 protein: CASSPLGVGAGGPQFF

CDR3 length: 16
J gene: TRBJ2-3
V gene: TRBV7-3
D gene: TRBD2
clone size: .
CDR3 DNA: TGTGCCAGCAGCCTGGGACTAGCGGGGGCCACAGATACGCAGTATTTT
CDR3 protein: CASSLGLAGATDTQYF

CDR3 length: 16
J gene: TRBJ2-3
V gene: TRBV5-1
D gene: TRBD2
clone size: .
CDR3 DNA: TGCGCCAGCAGCCAGGGACTAGCGGGGGGCACAGATACGCAGTATTTT
CDR3 protein: CASSQGLAGGTDTQYF

CDR3 length: 16
J gene: TRBJ2-2
V gene: TRBV9
D gene: .
clone size: .
CDR3 DNA: TGTGCCAGCAGCGTAGCCCTCGGGTATAACACCGGGGAGCTGTTTTTT
CDR3 protein: CASSVALGYNTGELFF

CDR3 length: 15
J gene: TRBJ1-1
V gene: TRBV12-5
D gene: .
clone size: .
CDR3 DNA: TGTGCTAGTGCAAGTCCTAGGGGGTTCGGCGCTGAAGCTTTCTTT
CDR3 protein: CASASPRGFGAEAFF

CDR3 length: 14
J gene: TRBJ1-1
V gene: TRBV11-2
D gene: .
clone size: .
CDR3 DNA: TGTGCCAGCAGCGCTACTCGGGACACCTCGGAAGCTTTCTTT
CDR3 protein: CASSATRDTSEAFF

CDR3 length: 16
J gene: TRBJ1-1
V gene: TRBV9
D gene: .
clone size: .
CDR3 DNA: TGTGCCAGCAGCGCGGGACTCCGCGAAGGTTTGACTGAAGCTTTCTTT
CDR3 protein: CASSAGLREGLTEAFF

CDR3 length: 13
J gene: TRBJ1-4
V gene: TRBV4-1
D gene: .
clone size: .
CDR3 DNA: TGCGCCAGCAGCCAAGTGTTGAGCGAAAAACTGTTTTTT
CDR3 protein: CASSQVLSEKLFF

CDR3 length: 14
J gene: TRBJ2-1
V gene: TRBV5-4
D gene: TRBD2
clone size: .
CDR3 DNA: TGTGCCAGCAGCTTGGGGCTAGCGGGAGCAGCGCAGTTCTTC
CDR3 protein: CASSLGLAGAAQFF

CDR3 length: 14
J gene: TRBJ1-1
V gene: TRBV19
D gene: TRBD1
clone size: .
CDR3 DNA: TGTGCCAGTAGTCCCCAGACAGGGAGCACTGAAGCTTTCTTT
CDR3 protein: CASSPQTGSTEAFF

CDR3 length: 15
J gene: TRBJ2-5
V gene: TRBV7-6
D gene: TRBD2
clone size: .
CDR3 DNA: TGTGCCAGCAGCTTAAGGGGTAGCGGGGGAGAGACCCAGTACTTC
CDR3 protein: CASSLRGSGGETQYF

CDR3 length: 11
J gene: TRBJ1-2
V gene: TRBV3-1/TRBV3-2
D gene: .
clone size: once
CDR3 DNA: TGTGCCAGCAGCTCACAGGGTGGCTACACCTTC
CDR3 protein: CASSSQGGYTF

CDR3 length: 14
J gene: TRBJ1-5
V gene: TRBV7-9
D gene: TRBD1
clone size: .
CDR3 DNA: TGTGCCACCGGTGGGCGAACAGGGGGACAGCCCCAGCATTTT
CDR3 protein: CATGGRTGGQPQHF

CDR3 length: 16
J gene: TRBJ2-7
V gene: TRBV19
D gene: .
clone size: once
CDR3 DNA: TGTGCCAGTGGCGCCGGGGGGCGCTTAGGAGCCTACGAGCAGTACTTC
CDR3 protein: CASGAGGRLGAYEQYF

CDR3 length: 18
J gene: TRBJ1-2
V gene: TRBV21-1
D gene: .
clone size: .
CDR3 DNA: TGTGCCAGCAGCAAAAGGTGGCAGGGGAAGCCCCCCCGGTATGGCTACACCTTC
CDR3 protein: CASSKRWQGKPPRYGYTF

CDR3 length: 14
J gene: TRBJ2-5
V gene: TRBV30
D gene: TRBD1
clone size: .
CDR3 DNA: TGTGCCTGGAGTGTAGGGACAGGGGTTGAGACCCAGTACTTC
CDR3 protein: CAWSVGTGVETQYF

CDR3 length: 14
J gene: TRBJ1-2
V gene: TRBV28
D gene: .
clone size: .
CDR3 DNA: TGTGCCAGCAGGAGGGGACAACTTAACTATGGCTACACCTTC
CDR3 protein: CASRRGQLNYGYTF